The 5 T cell receptor beta chains below all came from one sample that was sequenced in a study of beta chain features in type 1 diabetes. No cognate antigen is known for these TCRs. cDNA synthesis used the whole RNA isolate, giving expressed TCRB sequences. The repertoire was sequenced with immunoSEQ multiplex PCR; TCRdb's copy has only in-frame clones and lacks some. The sample lists approximately 600,000 clones; 12% were seen once. Study-wide points: When Type 1 diabetes patients were examined, their TCRB CDR3s proved moderately but significantly shorter in all four CD4+ subsets.

Sequenced material: naive CD4+ T cells from blood. The receptor source for this set is a man between 25 and 39 years old with type 1 diabetes.

The V and J genes are TRBV6-6 and TRBJ1-4, with D hard to call. In germline, CDR1 is MNHNY, CDR2 SVGAGI (reference sequence). V lost 6 bases, J lost 8 bases, and 16 bases lay in between. The CDR3 spans 14 residues. The DNA of the CDR3 is TGTGCCAGCAGGCGGACCGGTGAGACGGAAAAACTGTTTTTT. It specifies CASRRTGETEKLFF.

This clone was picked up a small number of times. The chain couples TRBV7-2 to TRBJ1-2, with D perhaps matching TRBD1 (5 bases). Germline loops: CDR1 SGHTA, CDR2 FQGNSA. Trimming stripped 5 bases from V and 7 bases from J, with 14 bases between. The CDR3 is 13 amino acids. CDR3 nucleotide sequence: TGTGCCAGCAGCACAGGATACGAACGTGGCTACACCTTC. It codes for CASSTGYERGYTF.

This clone was seen only a few times. The chain is built from TRBV18 and TRBJ1-1; maybe TRBD1 (5 bases). V was clipped by 3 bases and J by 1 base, with 12 bases between them. From germline, CDR1 is KGHSH and CDR2 LQKENI. The CDR3 consists of 15 residues. CDR3 residues: CASSPTLTANTEAFF. CDR3 sequence (DNA): TGTGCCAGCTCACCGACCTTGACAGCGAACACTGAAGCTTTCTTT.

This chain links TRBV7-6 with TRBJ2-7; 13 bases align to TRBD2. The CDR3 totals 17 residues. V dropped 3 bases and J dropped 2; count of bases not matched to a gene: 7. Germline V gene sequence: CDR1 SGHVS, CDR2 FNYEAQ. The CDR3 DNA reads TGTGCCAGCAGCTTGACTAGCGGGGGGCCGACGGCCTACGAGCAGTACTTC. Translation: CASSLTSGGPTAYEQYF.

In this sample, this clone turned up a few times. V is TRBV4-3 and J is TRBJ2-6, with D hard to call. With 0 bases removed from V and 0 bases from J, the gap between germline ends came to 6 bases. This CDR3 has 16 residues. Germline assignment: CDR1 LGHNA and CDR2 YSLEER. CDR3 bases: TGCGCCAGCAGCCAAGATCACTTCTCTGGGGCCAACGTCCTGACTTTC. Its translation is CASSQDHFSGANVLTF.